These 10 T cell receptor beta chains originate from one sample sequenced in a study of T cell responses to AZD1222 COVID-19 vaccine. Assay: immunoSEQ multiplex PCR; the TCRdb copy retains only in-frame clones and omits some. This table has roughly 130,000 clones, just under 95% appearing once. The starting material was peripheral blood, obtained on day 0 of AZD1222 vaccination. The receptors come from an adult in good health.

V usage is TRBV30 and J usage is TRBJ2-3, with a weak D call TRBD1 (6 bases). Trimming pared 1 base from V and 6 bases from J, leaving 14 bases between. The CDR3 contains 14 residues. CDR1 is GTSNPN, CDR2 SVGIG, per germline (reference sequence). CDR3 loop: CAWSADSGRDTQYF. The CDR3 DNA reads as TGTGCCTGGAGTGCGGACAGCGGTCGGGATACGCAGTATTTT.

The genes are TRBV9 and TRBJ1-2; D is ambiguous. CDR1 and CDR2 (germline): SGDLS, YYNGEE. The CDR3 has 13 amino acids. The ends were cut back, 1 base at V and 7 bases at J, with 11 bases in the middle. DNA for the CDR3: TGTGCCAGCAGCGTACCAGGACCGGGTGGCTACACCTTC. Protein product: CASSVPGPGGYTF.

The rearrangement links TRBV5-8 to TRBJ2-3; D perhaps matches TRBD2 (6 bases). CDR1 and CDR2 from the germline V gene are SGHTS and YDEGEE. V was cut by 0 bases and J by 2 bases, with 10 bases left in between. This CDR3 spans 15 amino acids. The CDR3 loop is CASSLAGVATDTQYF. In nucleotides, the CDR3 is TGTGCCAGCAGCTTGGCGGGAGTGGCCACAGATACGCAGTATTTT.

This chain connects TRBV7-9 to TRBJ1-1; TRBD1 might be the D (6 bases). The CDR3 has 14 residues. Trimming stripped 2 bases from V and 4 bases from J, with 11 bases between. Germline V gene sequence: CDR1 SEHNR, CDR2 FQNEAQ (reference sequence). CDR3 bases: TGTGCCAGCAGCTTAAAACTGGGGGCCACTGAAGCTTTCTTT. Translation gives CASSLKLGATEAFF.

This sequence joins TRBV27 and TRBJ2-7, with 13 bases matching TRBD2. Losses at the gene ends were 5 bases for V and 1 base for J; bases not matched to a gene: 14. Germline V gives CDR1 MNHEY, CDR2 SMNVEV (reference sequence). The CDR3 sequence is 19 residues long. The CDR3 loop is CASSPIGLAGVKFSYEQYF. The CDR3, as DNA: TGTGCCAGCAGTCCAATTGGACTAGCGGGAGTAAAGTTTTCCTACGAGCAGTACTTC.

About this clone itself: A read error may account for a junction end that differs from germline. This CDR3 reads CASSIGINSPLYF. CDR3 nucleotide sequence: TGTGCCAGCTCGATAGGGATCAATTCACCCCTCTACTTT. The chain has TRBV6-5 and TRBJ1-6, with D unclear. The germline V gene has CDR1 MNHEY and CDR2 SVGAGI. The CDR3 is 13 residues long.

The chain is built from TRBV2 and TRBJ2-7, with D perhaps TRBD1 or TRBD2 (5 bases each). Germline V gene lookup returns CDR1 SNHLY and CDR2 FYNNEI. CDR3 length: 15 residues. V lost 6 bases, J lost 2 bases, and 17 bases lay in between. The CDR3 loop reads CASRNTGTEAYEQYF. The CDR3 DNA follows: TGTGCCAGCAGAAATACCGGGACGGAAGCCTACGAGCAGTACTTC. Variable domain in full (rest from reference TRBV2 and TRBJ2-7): EPEVTQTPSHQVTQMGQEVILRCVPISNHLYFYWYRQILGQKVEFLVSFYNNEISEKSEIFDDQFSVERPDGSNFTLKIRSTKLEDSAMYFCASRNTGTEAYEQYFGPGTRLTVT.

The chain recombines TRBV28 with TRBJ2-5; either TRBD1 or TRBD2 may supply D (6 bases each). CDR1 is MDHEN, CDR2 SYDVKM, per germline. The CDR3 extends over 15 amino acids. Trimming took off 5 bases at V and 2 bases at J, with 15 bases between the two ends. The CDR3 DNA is TGTGCCAGCAGTGTGGGGGGCGCCGGACAAGAGACCCAGTACTTC. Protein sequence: CASSVGGAGQETQYF.

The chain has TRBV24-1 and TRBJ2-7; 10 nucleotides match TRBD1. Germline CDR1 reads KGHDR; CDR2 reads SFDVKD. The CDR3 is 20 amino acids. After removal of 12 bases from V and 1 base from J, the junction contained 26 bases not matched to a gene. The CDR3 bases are TGTGCCTCCCGGGACAGGGGTAAACTAGCGGCACTAAGCGAATCCTACGAGCAGTACTTC. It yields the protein CASRDRGKLAALSESYEQYF.

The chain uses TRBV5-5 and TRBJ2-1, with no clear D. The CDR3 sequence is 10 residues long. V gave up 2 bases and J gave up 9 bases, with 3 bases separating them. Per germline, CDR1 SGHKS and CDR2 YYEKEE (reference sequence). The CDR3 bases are TGTGCCAGCAGCTTCGGTGAGCAGTTCTTC. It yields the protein CASSFGEQFF.